These 3 T cell receptor beta chains came from one sample sequenced in a study of blood T cell repertoires in COVID-19. Sequenced by immunoSEQ multiplex PCR; TCRdb stores in-frame clones only, minus some. The table has 70,000 to 100,000 clones, 90% seen once; the top ten hold 4.3%. The sequenced material came from peripheral blood. Receptors originate from a woman over 75 with active or convalescent COVID-19.

This sequence joins TRBV6-4 and TRBJ2-1; 9 bases fit TRBD2. Germline V gene data show CDR1 as MRHNA and CDR2 as SNTAGT. The CDR3 sequence is 16 residues long. V was clipped by 5 bases and J by 7 bases; unmatched bases: 12. The CDR3 DNA sequence: TGTGCCAGCAGTCCTCAACGGGCGGGAGGGTGGAATGAGCAGTTCTTC. Protein sequence: CASSPQRAGGWNEQFF.

The chain couples TRBV7-2 to TRBJ1-4; TRBD1 matches at 8 bases. The CDR3 sequence is 15 residues long. Germline V gene data show CDR1 as SGHTA and CDR2 as FQGNSA. The ends lost 4 bases at V and 3 bases at J; junction bases unmatched: 4. The CDR3 coding sequence is TGTGCCAGCAGCTCAACAGGGGGGTCTAATGAAAAACTGTTTTTT. It codes for CASSSTGGSNEKLFF.

The chain combines TRBV27 with TRBJ2-7, with a possible D match to TRBD2 (5 bases). The V end was cut by 1 base, the J end by 4 bases, with 14 bases between. The CDR3 loop spans 15 amino acids. CDR1 and CDR2 (germline): MNHEY, SMNVEV (reference sequence). The CDR3 DNA reads as TGTGCCAGCAGTTTATATCTAGCTGGGGTTTACGAGCAGTACTTC. As protein: CASSLYLAGVYEQYF.